Below, 26 T cell receptor beta chains from the same sample are listed, as sequenced in a study of T cells in Graves' hyperthyroidism and ophthalmopathy. Amplification of TCR beta CDR3 regions used RNA as the template. The HTBI set primed first-round TCR CDR3 RT-PCR. MiXCR was run by TCRdb on the multiplex PCR reads, yielding one entry per CDR3 protein. The data contain around 570,000 distinct CDR3 sequences, roughly 21% of them singletons. The sample was blood. Source of these receptors: a man aged 35-49 years with Graves' ophthalmopathy.

This clonotype was seen ten or more times. V gene TRBV28 combines with J gene TRBJ2-7, with D perhaps matching TRBD2 (5 bases). Germline CDR1 and CDR2: MDHEN and SYDVKM. The CDR3 contains 15 residues. Trimming removed 7 bases from V and 9 bases from J, with 25 bases in between. The CDR3 coding sequence is TGTGCCAGCACCGATAGGGAGACACACGACTTCAGGCAGTACTTC. It encodes CASTDRETHDFRQYF. The whole variable domain, remainder taken from reference TRBV28 and TRBJ2-7, is DVKVTQSSRYLVKRTGEKVFLECVQDMDHENMFWYRQDPGLGLRLIYFSYDVKMKEKGDIPEGYSVSREKKERFSLILESASTNQTSMYLCASTDRETHDFRQYFGPGTRLTVT.

This clonotype was counted at least ten times. The chain couples TRBV2 to TRBJ1-5, with D possibly matching TRBD1 (5 bases). The ends were cut back, 4 bases at V and 8 bases at J, with 18 bases in the middle. CDR3 length equals 15 residues. Germline CDR1 and CDR2: SNHLY and FYNNEI. DNA for the CDR3: TGTGCCAGCAGTGGATGGGGGGGTCAGGACAAGCCCCAGCATTTT. It yields the protein CASSGWGGQDKPQHF.

Ten or more counts support this clonotype. This sequence joins TRBV20-1 and TRBJ2-7, with D unclear. Trimming pared 0 bases from V and 5 bases from J, leaving 17 bases between. CDR3 size: 15 residues. The germline CDR1 and CDR2 sequences are DFQATT and SNEGSKA (reference sequence). CDR3 sequence: CSARDGLSVLNEQYF. The DNA of the CDR3 is TGCAGTGCTAGAGACGGCCTTAGTGTCCTCAACGAGCAGTACTTC.

The chain combines TRBV6-1 with TRBJ2-7, with a possible D match to TRBD2 (5 bases). CDR3 size: 14 residues. Trimming shortened V by 3 bases and J by 7 bases, and 16 bases separated the two germline ends. Germline V gene data show CDR1 as MNHNS and CDR2 as SASEGT. The CDR3, as DNA: TGTGCCAGCAGTGAGTTGCTGAGGGTCGTGGAGCAGTACTTC. Translated: CASSELLRVVEQYF.

The rearrangement uses TRBV3-1 and TRBJ2-1; tentative D call: TRBD2 (6 bases). Trimming left V 0 bases short and J 0 bases short, with 12 bases between. The CDR3 has 17 residues. Germline lookup yields CDR1 LGHDT and CDR2 YNNKEL (reference sequence). CDR3 protein: CASSQEILAASYNEQFF. The CDR3 bases are TGTGCCAGCAGCCAAGAAATATTAGCGGCCTCCTACAATGAGCAGTTCTTC.

The table lists this clonotype with many counts. The chain recombines TRBV28 with TRBJ2-7, with D perhaps given as TRBD1 or TRBD2 (5 bases each). Germline loops: CDR1 MDHEN, CDR2 SYDVKM. The germline V and J ends were trimmed by 9 bases and 2 bases, with 17 bases remaining between them. CDR3 length equals 14 residues. Here the CDR3 reads CASIRDQATYEQYF. CDR3 DNA sequence: TGTGCCAGTATCCGGGACCAGGCGACCTACGAGCAGTACTTC.

The sample holds a few counts of this clonotype. This CDR3 is CASSLRSDYQETQYF. Written as DNA, the CDR3 is TGTGCCAGCAGCTTAAGATCGGATTACCAAGAGACCCAGTACTTC. The rearrangement links TRBV7-9 to TRBJ2-5; D unresolved. CDR3 length: 15 residues. CDR1 is SEHNR, CDR2 FQNEAQ, per germline (reference sequence). With 2 bases removed from V and 0 bases from J, the gap between germline ends came to 10 bases. Using reference TRBV7-9 and TRBJ2-5 for the parts outside the CDR3, the full variable domain is DTGVSQNPRHKITKRGQNVTFRCDPISEHNRLYWYRQTLGQGPEFLTYFQNEAQLEKSRLLSDRFSAERPKGSFSTLEIQRTEQGDSAMYLCASSLRSDYQETQYFGPGTRLLVL.

The rearrangement joins TRBV5-5 to TRBJ2-5; possibly TRBD2 for D (5 bases). Germline V lookup: CDR1 SGHKS, CDR2 YYEKEE (reference sequence). V gave up 1 base and J gave up 5 bases, with 12 bases separating them. The CDR3 consists of 14 residues. The CDR3 loop is CASSLSRGSETQYF. The CDR3 DNA reads as TGTGCCAGCAGCTTGAGTCGCGGGTCGGAGACCCAGTACTTC. Full variable domain (remainder filled in from reference TRBV5-5 and TRBJ2-5): DAGVTQSPTHLIKTRGQQVTLRCSPISGHKSVSWYQQVLGQGPQFIFQYYEKEERGRGNFPDRFSARQFPNYSSELNVNALLLGDSALYLCASSLSRGSETQYFGPGTRLLVL.

The chain uses TRBV6-5 and TRBJ1-4; weak D call: TRBD1 (6 bases). The CDR3 length is 14 residues. The germline V gene has CDR1 MNHEY and CDR2 SVGAGI. Trimming stripped 4 bases from V and 7 bases from J, with 13 bases between. This CDR3 is CASSSTARGEKLFF. The CDR3, as DNA: TGTGCCAGCAGTTCGACAGCCAGGGGTGAAAAACTGTTTTTT.

This clonotype was found many times. This chain links TRBV2 with TRBJ2-1; TRBD2 matches 8 bases. CDR1 and CDR2 from the germline V gene are SNHLY and FYNNEI. The CDR3 length is 14 residues. J was trimmed by 5 bases and V by 10 bases; bases with no gene match: 10. The CDR3 region is CAIPLRGAHNEQFF. The CDR3 coding sequence is TGTGCCATCCCACTGCGGGGGGCGCACAATGAGCAGTTCTTC.

This clonotype was recorded only once. The V gene is TRBV19, the J gene TRBJ1-1, with TRBD1 matching 8 bases. The CDR3 is 14 residues long. Germline-derived CDR1 and CDR2 are LNHDA and SQIVND (reference sequence). V was clipped by 7 bases and J by 3 bases; unmatched bases: 7. CDR3 bases: TGTGCCAGTATTTCAGGGGGCTGGGACACTGAAGCTTTCTTT. Translating gives CASISGGWDTEAFF.

This clonotype was counted at least ten times. V is TRBV6-2 or TRBV6-3 and J is TRBJ2-1, with 14 positions matching TRBD2. Germline V lookup: CDR1 MNHEY, CDR2 SVGEGT. This CDR3 contains 16 residues. The V and J ends lost 7 bases and 8 bases, in that order; junction bases with no gene match: 10. CDR3 in amino acids: CASNSGTSGRGYEQFF. In DNA, the CDR3 is TGTGCCAGCAACTCAGGGACTAGCGGGAGAGGCTATGAGCAGTTCTTC.

This clonotype was found a few times. The rearrangement links TRBV5-6 to TRBJ2-7; 10 positions match TRBD2. This CDR3 comprises 16 residues. Germline V gene lookup returns CDR1 SGHDT and CDR2 YYEEEE. Trimming at V came to 4 bases and at J to 4 bases, leaving 11 bases not matched to a gene. Here the CDR3 DNA reads TGTGCCAGCAGCGTCAACCTAGCGGGAGTCGGGTACGAGCAGTACTTC. Translated, it gives CASSVNLAGVGYEQYF. The complete variable domain, with remaining parts taken from reference TRBV5-6 and TRBJ2-7, reads DAGVTQSPTHLIKTRGQQVTLRCSPKSGHDTVSWYQQALGQGPQFIFQYYEEEERQRGNFPDRFSGHQFPNYSSELNVNALLLGDSALYLCASSVNLAGVGYEQYFGPGTRLTVT.

J is TRBJ2-1 and V is TRBV28; a possible D gene is TRBD2 (6 bases). The V and J ends lost 6 bases and 5 bases respectively, with 17 bases between them. From germline, CDR1 is MDHEN and CDR2 SYDVKM. The CDR3 sequence is 15 residues long. The CDR3 DNA follows: TGTGCCAGCAGCCGATCGGGAGTTGGGGACAATGAGCAGTTCTTC. Its protein is CASSRSGVGDNEQFF.

Many counts were recorded for this clonotype. V and J are TRBV20-1 and TRBJ2-3, with D unresolved. The V end was cut by 2 bases, the J end by 6 bases, with 12 bases between. The CDR3 spans 13 residues. Germline CDR1 reads DFQATT; CDR2 reads SNEGSKA (reference sequence). CDR3 in DNA: TGCAGTGCTAGAAGCCCTCCTACCGATACGCAGTATTTT. It is translated as CSARSPPTDTQYF.

This clonotype was counted between two and nine times. The rearrangement joins TRBV7-2 to TRBJ1-2, with D maybe TRBD1 (5 bases). Between the trimmed V and J ends, which lost 1 base and 8 bases, there was a span of 14 bases. Germline CDR1 SGHTA, CDR2 FQGNSA. This CDR3 spans 14 amino acids. The CDR3 is CASSLGRREGGYTF. CDR3 DNA: TGTGCCAGCAGCTTAGGGCGCAGGGAGGGAGGCTACACCTTC.

This clonotype came up a few times. The chain combines TRBV12-3 or TRBV12-4 with TRBJ2-2; TRBD1 or TRBD2 may be the D gene (5 bases each). There are 16 residues in the CDR3. Trimming left V 0 bases short and J 6 bases short, with 14 bases between. Here the CDR3 reads CASSLALPRGAGELFF. The CDR3, as DNA: TGTGCCAGCAGTTTAGCGCTTCCTCGAGGGGCCGGGGAGCTGTTTTTT.

The sample holds many counts of this clonotype. The chain recombines TRBV11-2 with TRBJ2-5; TRBD1 or TRBD2 may be the D gene (6 bases each). Germline V lookup: CDR1 SGHAT, CDR2 FQNNGV. CDR3 length: 14 residues. V shed 6 bases and J shed 2 bases, with 13 bases lying between them. CDR3 region: CASSSGAEQETQYF. CDR3 bases: TGTGCCAGCAGTTCGGGGGCCGAGCAAGAGACCCAGTACTTC.

This clonotype has only a few counts. The chain joins TRBV20-1 to TRBJ1-5; D call uncertain. From germline, CDR1 is DFQATT and CDR2 SNEGSKA (reference sequence). This CDR3 is 15 amino acids long. Trimming shortened V by 6 bases and J by 4 bases, and 19 bases separated the two germline ends. The CDR3 region is CSAGRGQATNQPQHF. CDR3 sequence (DNA): TGCAGTGCGGGTAGAGGGCAGGCTACAAATCAGCCCCAGCATTTT.

The rearrangement joins TRBV27 to TRBJ2-7; 7 nucleotides agree with TRBD2. CDR1 and CDR2 from the germline V gene are MNHEY and SMNVEV (reference sequence). V was clipped by 6 bases and J by 5 bases; unmatched bases: 10. This CDR3 is 14 amino acids long. CDR3 sequence (DNA): TGTGCCAGCAGAAAAGCGGGACTGCAGAACGAGCAGTACTTC. Residues: CASRKAGLQNEQYF.

This clonotype was seen repeatedly, ten times or more. The chain links TRBV3-1 to TRBJ2-3; D unclear. The CDR3 loop spans 14 amino acids. CDR1 is LGHDT, CDR2 YNNKEL, per germline (reference sequence). Trimming pared 1 base from V and 4 bases from J, leaving 9 bases between. The CDR3 spells CASSQAGEADTQYF. CDR3 DNA sequence: TGTGCCAGCAGCCAAGCTGGGGAAGCAGATACGCAGTATTTT.

V and J are TRBV14 and TRBJ2-2; 7 positions agree with TRBD1. The V gene end was trimmed by 3 bases and the J gene end by 0 bases; junction bases not matched to a gene: 7. There are 17 residues in the CDR3. Germline CDR1 is SGHDN and CDR2 is FVKESK. DNA of the CDR3: TGTGCCAGCAGCCAGCACATCGGGACAGCGAACACCGGGGAGCTGTTTTTT. It specifies CASSQHIGTANTGELFF.

Ten or more counts support this clonotype. This chain connects TRBV3-1 to TRBJ1-1, with 7 bases lining up with TRBD1. Germline CDR1 LGHDT, CDR2 YNNKEL (reference sequence). V trimming: 8 bases; J trimming: 4 bases; junction bases outside the gene matches: 13. The length of the CDR3 is 15 residues. The CDR3 DNA follows: TGTGCCAGCTCCCAAGGGGGCGCCCAGTCCACTGAAGCTTTCTTT. Protein sequence: CASSQGGAQSTEAFF.

V usage is TRBV6-1 and J usage is TRBJ2-5, with D uncertain. Trimming removed 0 bases from V and 1 base from J, with 15 bases in between. CDR1 and CDR2 from the germline V gene are MNHNS and SASEGT. The CDR3 sequence is 17 residues long. The CDR3 DNA reads TGTGCCAGCAGTGAAGCGCAAATAGCCACCTCCCAAGAGACCCAGTACTTC. Its translation is CASSEAQIATSQETQYF.

This clonotype came up many times. The chain couples TRBV12-3 or TRBV12-4 to TRBJ1-5; 9 bases are shared with TRBD1. The CDR3 is 15 amino acids. The trim removed 6 bases at V and 2 bases at J, leaving 5 bases unmatched. CDR3 loop: CASSLWTGGNQPQHF. The CDR3 DNA sequence: TGTGCCAGCAGCCTCTGGACAGGGGGCAATCAGCCCCAGCATTTT.

This clonotype has ten or more counts. The chain is built from TRBV20-1 and TRBJ2-3, with D maybe TRBD1 (5 bases). The CDR3 spans 15 residues. V was clipped by 5 bases and J by 0 bases, with 15 bases between them. Germline values: CDR1 DFQATT, CDR2 SNEGSKA (reference sequence). The CDR3 region is CSAPRVDTSTDTQYF. DNA for the CDR3: TGCAGTGCTCCCCGAGTGGACACGAGCACAGATACGCAGTATTTT.